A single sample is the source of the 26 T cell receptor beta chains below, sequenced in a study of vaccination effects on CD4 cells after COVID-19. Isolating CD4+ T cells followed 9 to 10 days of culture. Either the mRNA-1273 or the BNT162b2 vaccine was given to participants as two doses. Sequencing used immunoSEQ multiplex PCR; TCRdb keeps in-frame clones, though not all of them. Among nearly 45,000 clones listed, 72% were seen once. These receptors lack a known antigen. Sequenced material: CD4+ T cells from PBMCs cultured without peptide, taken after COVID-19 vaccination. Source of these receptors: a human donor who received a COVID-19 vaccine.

The CDR3 DNA reads as TGCGCCAGCAGCTTGGCTGGGGGGCTAACTAATGAAAAACTGTTTTTT. Translating gives CASSLAGGLTNEKLFF. The chain joins TRBV5-1 to TRBJ1-4; TRBD1 is a possible D gene (6 bases). Per the germline V gene, CDR1 is SGHRS and CDR2 is YFSETQ. V was trimmed by 0 bases and J by 1 base, leaving 10 bases between them. The CDR3 is 16 residues long.

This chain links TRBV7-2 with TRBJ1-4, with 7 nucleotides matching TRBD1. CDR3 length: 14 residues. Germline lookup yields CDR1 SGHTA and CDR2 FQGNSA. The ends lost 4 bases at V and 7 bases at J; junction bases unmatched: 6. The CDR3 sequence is CASSSTQGIEKLFF. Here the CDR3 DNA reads TGTGCCAGCAGCTCTACACAGGGGATTGAAAAACTGTTTTTT.

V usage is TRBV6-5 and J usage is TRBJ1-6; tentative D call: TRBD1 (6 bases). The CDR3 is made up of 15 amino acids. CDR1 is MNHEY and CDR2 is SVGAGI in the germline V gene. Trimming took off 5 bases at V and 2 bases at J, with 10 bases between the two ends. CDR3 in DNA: TGTGCCAGCAGTACCGGGACAACCTATAATTCACCCCTCCACTTT. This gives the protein CASSTGTTYNSPLHF.

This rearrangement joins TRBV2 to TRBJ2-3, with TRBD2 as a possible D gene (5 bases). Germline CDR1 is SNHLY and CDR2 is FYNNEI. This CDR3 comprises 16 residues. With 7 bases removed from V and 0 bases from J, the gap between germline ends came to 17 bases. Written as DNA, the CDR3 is TGTGCCAGCAAGTTGTCGGCGGGTTCAAGCACAGATACGCAGTATTTT. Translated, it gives CASKLSAGSSTDTQYF.

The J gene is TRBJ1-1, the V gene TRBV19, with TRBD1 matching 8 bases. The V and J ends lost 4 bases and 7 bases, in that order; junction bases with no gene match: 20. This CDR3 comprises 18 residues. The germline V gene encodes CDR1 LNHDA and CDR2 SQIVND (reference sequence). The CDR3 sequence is CASSTRPRDRKWSLEAFF. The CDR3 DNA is TGTGCCAGTAGTACTCGACCCCGGGACAGGAAATGGTCCCTTGAAGCTTTCTTT.

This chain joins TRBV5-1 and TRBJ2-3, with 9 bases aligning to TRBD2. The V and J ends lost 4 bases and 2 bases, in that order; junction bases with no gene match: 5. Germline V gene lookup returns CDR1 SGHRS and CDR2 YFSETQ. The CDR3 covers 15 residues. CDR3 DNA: TGCGCCAGCAGCGGGGCTAGCGGGGACACAGATACGCAGTATTTT. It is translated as CASSGASGDTDTQYF.

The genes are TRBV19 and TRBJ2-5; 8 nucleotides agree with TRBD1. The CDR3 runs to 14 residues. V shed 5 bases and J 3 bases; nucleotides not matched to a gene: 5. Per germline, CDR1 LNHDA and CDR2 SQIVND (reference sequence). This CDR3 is CASSPSTGEETQYF. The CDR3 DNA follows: TGTGCCAGTAGTCCGTCGACAGGGGAAGAGACCCAGTACTTC.

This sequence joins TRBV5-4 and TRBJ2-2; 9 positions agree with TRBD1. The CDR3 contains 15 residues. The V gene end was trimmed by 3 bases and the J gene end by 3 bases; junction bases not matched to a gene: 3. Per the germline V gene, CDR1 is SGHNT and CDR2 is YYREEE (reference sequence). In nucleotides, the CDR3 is TGTGCCAGCAGCTCCGGACAGGGGTACACCGGGGAGCTGTTTTTT. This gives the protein CASSSGQGYTGELFF. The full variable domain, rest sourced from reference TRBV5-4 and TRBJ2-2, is ETGVTQSPTHLIKTRGQQVTLRCSSQSGHNTVSWYQQALGQGPQFIFQYYREEENGRGNFPPRFSGLQFPNYSSELNVNALELDDSALYLCASSSGQGYTGELFFGEGSRLTVL.

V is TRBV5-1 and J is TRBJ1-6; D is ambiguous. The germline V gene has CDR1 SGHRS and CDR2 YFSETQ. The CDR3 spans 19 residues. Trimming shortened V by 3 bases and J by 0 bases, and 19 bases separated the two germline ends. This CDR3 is CASSSTGLRPSSYNSPLHF. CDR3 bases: TGCGCCAGCAGCTCCACCGGACTGAGGCCAAGCTCCTATAATTCACCCCTCCACTTT.

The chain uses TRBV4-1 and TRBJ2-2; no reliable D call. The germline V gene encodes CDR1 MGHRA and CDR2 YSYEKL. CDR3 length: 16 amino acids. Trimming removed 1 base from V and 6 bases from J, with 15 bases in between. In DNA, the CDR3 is TGCGCCAGCAGCCAAGTTGGGCAGGCGGTTCCCGGGGAGCTGTTTTTT. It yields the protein CASSQVGQAVPGELFF.

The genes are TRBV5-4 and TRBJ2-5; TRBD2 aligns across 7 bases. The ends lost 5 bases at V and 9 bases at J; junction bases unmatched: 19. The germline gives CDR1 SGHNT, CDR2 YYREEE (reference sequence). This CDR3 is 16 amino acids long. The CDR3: CASSAGLGEGMEAQYF. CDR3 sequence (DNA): TGTGCCAGCAGTGCAGGGTTGGGGGAGGGGATGGAGGCCCAGTACTTC. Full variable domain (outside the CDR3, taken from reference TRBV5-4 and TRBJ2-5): ETGVTQSPTHLIKTRGQQVTLRCSSQSGHNTVSWYQQALGQGPQFIFQYYREEENGRGNFPPRFSGLQFPNYSSELNVNALELDDSALYLCASSAGLGEGMEAQYFGPGTRLLVL.

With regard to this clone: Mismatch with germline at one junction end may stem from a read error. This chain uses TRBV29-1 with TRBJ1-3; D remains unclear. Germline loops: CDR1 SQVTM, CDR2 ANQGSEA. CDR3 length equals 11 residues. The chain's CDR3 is CTAGSGNTIYF. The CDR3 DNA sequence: TGTACGGCGGGATCTGGAAACACCATATATTTT.

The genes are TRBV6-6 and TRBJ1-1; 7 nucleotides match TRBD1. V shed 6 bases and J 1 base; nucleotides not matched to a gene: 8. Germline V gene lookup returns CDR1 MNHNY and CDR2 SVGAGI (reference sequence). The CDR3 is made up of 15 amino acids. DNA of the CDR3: TGTGCCAGCAGACCCCTGGGACAGCAGAACACTGAAGCTTTCTTT. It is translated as CASRPLGQQNTEAFF.

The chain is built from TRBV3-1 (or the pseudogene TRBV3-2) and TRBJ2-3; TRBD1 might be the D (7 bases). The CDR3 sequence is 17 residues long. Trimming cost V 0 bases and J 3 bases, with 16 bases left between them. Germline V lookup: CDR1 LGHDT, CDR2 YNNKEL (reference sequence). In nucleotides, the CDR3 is TGTGCCAGCAGCCAAGATCTTAGGGCAGGGGGGACAGATACGCAGTATTTT. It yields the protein CASSQDLRAGGTDTQYF.

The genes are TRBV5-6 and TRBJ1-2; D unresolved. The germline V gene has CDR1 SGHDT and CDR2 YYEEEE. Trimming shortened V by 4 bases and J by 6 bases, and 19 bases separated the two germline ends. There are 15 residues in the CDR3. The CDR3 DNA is TGTGCCAGCAGCCTACCGGCCCGGGGAACGGATGGCTACACCTTC. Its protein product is CASSLPARGTDGYTF.

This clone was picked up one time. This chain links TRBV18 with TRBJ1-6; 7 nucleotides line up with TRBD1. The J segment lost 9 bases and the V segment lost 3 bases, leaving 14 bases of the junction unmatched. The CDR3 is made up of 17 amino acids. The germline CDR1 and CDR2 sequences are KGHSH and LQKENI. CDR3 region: CASSPIPSTGNSSPLHF. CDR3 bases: TGTGCCAGCTCACCTATCCCATCGACAGGGAACAGTTCACCCCTCCACTTT. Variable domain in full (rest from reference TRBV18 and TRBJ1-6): NAGVMQNPRHLVRRRGQEARLRCSPMKGHSHVYWYRQLPEEGLKFMVYLQKENIIDESGMPKERFSAEFPKEGPSILRIQQVVRGDSAAYFCASSPIPSTGNSSPLHFGNGTRLTVT.

The CDR3 here is CASSLFEETQYF. In DNA form, the CDR3 reads TGTGCCAGCAGCCTATTTGAAGAGACCCAGTACTTC. The V and J genes are TRBV6-2 or TRBV6-3 and TRBJ2-5; D uncertain. Germline V gives CDR1 MNHEY, CDR2 SVGEGT. There are 12 residues in the CDR3. The V and J ends lost 6 bases and 3 bases respectively, with 8 bases between them.

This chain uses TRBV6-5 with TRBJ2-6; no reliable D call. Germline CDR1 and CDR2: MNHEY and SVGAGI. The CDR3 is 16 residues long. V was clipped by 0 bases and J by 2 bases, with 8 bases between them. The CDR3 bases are TGTGCCAGCAGTTACTCTAGAAGGGCTGGGGCCAACGTCCTGACTTTC. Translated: CASSYSRRAGANVLTF.

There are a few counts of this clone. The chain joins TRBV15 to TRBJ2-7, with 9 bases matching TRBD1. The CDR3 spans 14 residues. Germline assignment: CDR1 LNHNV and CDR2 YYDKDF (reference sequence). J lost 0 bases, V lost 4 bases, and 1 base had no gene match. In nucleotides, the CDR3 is TGTGCCACCAGCAAGGACAGGGGCTCCTACGAGCAGTACTTC. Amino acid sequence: CATSKDRGSYEQYF.

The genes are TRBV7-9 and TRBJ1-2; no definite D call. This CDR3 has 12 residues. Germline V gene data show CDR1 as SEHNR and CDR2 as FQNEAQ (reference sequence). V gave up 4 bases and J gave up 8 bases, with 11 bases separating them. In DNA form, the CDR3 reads TGTGCCAGCAGCTCGGACGTCCCGGGCTACACCTTC. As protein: CASSSDVPGYTF.

In nucleotides, the CDR3 is TGTGCCAGCAGCTCCTTCCAAGGTGGGAAGCAGTACTTC. Protein: CASSSFQGGKQYF. The genes are TRBV11-2 and TRBJ2-7; no clear D. Germline lookup yields CDR1 SGHAT and CDR2 FQNNGV. The V and J ends lost 4 bases and 8 bases respectively, with 15 bases between them. The CDR3 has 13 amino acids. Full variable domain (rest looked up from reference TRBV11-2 and TRBJ2-7): EAGVAQSPRYKIIEKRQSVAFWCNPISGHATLYWYQQILGQGPKLLIQFQNNGVVDDSQLPKDRFSAERLKGVDSTLKIQPAKLEDSAVYLCASSSFQGGKQYFGPGTRLTVT.

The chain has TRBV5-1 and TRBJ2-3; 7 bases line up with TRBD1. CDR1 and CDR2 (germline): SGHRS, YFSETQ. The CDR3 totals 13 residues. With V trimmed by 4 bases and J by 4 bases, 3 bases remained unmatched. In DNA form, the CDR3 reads TGCGCCAGCAGCCCCGACAGGGCAGATACGCAGTATTTT. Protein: CASSPDRADTQYF.

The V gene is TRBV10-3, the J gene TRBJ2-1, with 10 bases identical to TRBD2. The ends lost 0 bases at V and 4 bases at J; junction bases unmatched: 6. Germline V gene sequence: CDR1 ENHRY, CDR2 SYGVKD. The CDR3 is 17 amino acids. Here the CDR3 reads CAISESSGTSVYNEQFF. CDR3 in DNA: TGTGCCATCAGTGAGTCGTCGGGGACTAGCGTATACAATGAGCAGTTCTTC.

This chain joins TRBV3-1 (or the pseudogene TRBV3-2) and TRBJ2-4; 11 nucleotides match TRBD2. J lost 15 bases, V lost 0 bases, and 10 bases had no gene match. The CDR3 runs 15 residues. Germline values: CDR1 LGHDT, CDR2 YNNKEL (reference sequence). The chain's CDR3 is CASSQDNRLAGGLYF. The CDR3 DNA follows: TGTGCCAGCAGCCAAGATAATCGCCTAGCGGGAGGATTGTACTTC.

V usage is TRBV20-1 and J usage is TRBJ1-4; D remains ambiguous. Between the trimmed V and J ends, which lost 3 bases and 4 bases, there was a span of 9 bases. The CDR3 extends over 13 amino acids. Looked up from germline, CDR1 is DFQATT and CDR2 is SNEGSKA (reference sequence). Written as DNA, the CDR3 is TGCAGTGCTAGTCGTCAGTTTAATGAAAAACTGTTTTTT. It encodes CSASRQFNEKLFF.

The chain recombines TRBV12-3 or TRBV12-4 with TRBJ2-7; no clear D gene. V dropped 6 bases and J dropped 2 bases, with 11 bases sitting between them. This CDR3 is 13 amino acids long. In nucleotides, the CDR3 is TGTGCCAGCAGCGCCGGGCAGACCTACGAGCAGTACTTC. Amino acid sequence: CASSAGQTYEQYF.